This entry features one TCR beta chain sequence. Germline is not matched at one junction end, which may reflect a read error. TCRdb reprocessed the 5' RACE reads via MiXCR and lists one record per CDR3 protein. The table includes approximately 34,000 distinct CDR3 sequences, about 10% detected once. This sample was taken from a study of T cells after yellow fever vaccination. The CDR3 contains 17 residues. Per germline, CDR1 LGHNA and CDR2 YNFKEQ. The chain couples TRBV4-2 to TRBJ2-1, with a tentative D call TRBD1 (5 bases). This TCR was sampled from a young man who received the YFV17D yellow fever vaccine. Here the sequenced sample was PBMCs, either bulk or a sorted T-cell subset (CD4+, CD8+, memory, or dextramer-sorted; not recorded which), taken less than 16 days after the first yellow fever vaccination. CDR3 amino acids: CAISPGLGQGSYNEQFF. In DNA, the CDR3 is TGTGCCATCAGCCCCGGTCTGGGGCAGGGCTCCTACAATGAGCAGTTCTTC.